This passage covers 7 T cell receptor beta chains from one sample sequenced in a study of radiotherapy plus CTLA-4 blockade in lung cancer. Only in-frame clones appear in the TCRdb table, and some are missing; sequencing was by immunoSEQ multiplex PCR. Found here are 77,000 or so clones, roughly 69% of them singletons; the top ten hold roughly a tenth. The sequenced sample was peripheral blood, obtained from a patient treated with radiotherapy plus ipilimumab. All receptors come from a human donor with non-small cell lung cancer whose response to radiotherapy plus ipilimumab could not be evaluated.

The J gene is TRBJ1-1, the V gene TRBV5-8, with D tentatively TRBD1 (5 bases). V was pared by 4 bases and J by 6 bases, with 19 bases between. There are 15 residues in the CDR3. Germline-derived CDR1 and CDR2 are SGHTS and YDEGEE. The CDR3 region is CASSPEWGVEAEAFF. The CDR3, as DNA: TGTGCCAGCAGCCCTGAATGGGGGGTAGAGGCTGAAGCTTTCTTT. The full variable domain, rest sourced from reference TRBV5-8 and TRBJ1-1, is EAGVTQSPTHLIKTRGQQATLRCSPISGHTSVYWYQQALGLGLQFLLWYDEGEERNRGNFPPRFSGRQFPNYSSELNVNALELEDSALYLCASSPEWGVEAEAFFGQGTRLTVV.

The gene calls are TRBV7-9 and TRBJ1-2; tentatively, D is TRBD1 (5 bases). Germline lookup yields CDR1 SEHNR and CDR2 FQNEAQ (reference sequence). Between the trimmed V and J ends, which lost 1 base and 7 bases, there was a span of 10 bases. The CDR3 consists of 13 residues. CDR3 residues: CASSLGQGGGYTF. CDR3 bases: TGTGCCAGCAGCTTAGGGCAGGGTGGTGGCTACACCTTC.

This chain connects TRBV27 to TRBJ2-1; 10 bases map to TRBD2. Trimming cost V 9 bases and J 7 bases; bases outside gene matches: 9. The V gene's germline CDR1 is MNHEY and CDR2 SMNVEV (reference sequence). The CDR3 is 14 residues long. As DNA, the CDR3 is TGTGCCAGTGCCAGCGGGGGGGCCATGAATGAGCAGTTCTTC. Translated, it gives CASASGGAMNEQFF.

This clone was seen a few times. This chain connects TRBV7-7 to TRBJ2-5; 8 bases agree with TRBD1. V dropped 5 bases and J dropped 2; count of bases not matched to a gene: 4. The germline V gene has CDR1 SSHAT and CDR2 FNYEAQ (reference sequence). The CDR3 runs to 14 residues. The CDR3 DNA is TGTGCCAGCAGCCGTGACAGGGGTCAAGAGACCCAGTACTTC. Protein: CASSRDRGQETQYF.

V is TRBV29-1 and J is TRBJ1-2, with D perhaps matching TRBD1 (5 bases). Per the germline V gene, CDR1 is SQVTM and CDR2 is ANQGSEA. The CDR3 loop spans 13 amino acids. Trimming took 3 bases from V and 3 from J, leaving 11 bases between them. The CDR3 reads CSVDRGGYYGYTF. The CDR3 nucleotides are TGCAGCGTTGATAGGGGAGGGTACTATGGCTACACCTTC.

The chain recombines TRBV28 with TRBJ1-1; weak D call: TRBD1 (5 bases). Germline V gene data show CDR1 as MDHEN and CDR2 as SYDVKM. The ends were cut back, 3 bases at V and 3 bases at J, with 8 bases in the middle. This CDR3 is built from 13 residues. The CDR3 coding sequence is TGTGCCAGCAGTTTCCCAGGGCACACTGAAGCTTTCTTT. It encodes CASSFPGHTEAFF. The full variable domain, completed using reference TRBV28 and TRBJ1-1, is DVKVTQSSRYLVKRTGEKVFLECVQDMDHENMFWYRQDPGLGLRLIYFSYDVKMKEKGDIPEGYSVSREKKERFSLILESASTNQTSMYLCASSFPGHTEAFFGQGTRLTVV.

This clone was counted a few times. For the CDR3, the DNA is TGTGCCAGTAGTCCTCAAAGACAGGGGGCGTCTGAAGCTTTCTTT. It yields the protein CASSPQRQGASEAFF. V and J are TRBV19 and TRBJ1-1; 10 bases fit TRBD1. Trimming took 5 bases from V and 6 from J; bases not matched to a gene: 9. Germline V CDR1 and CDR2: LNHDA, SQIVND (reference sequence). There are 15 residues in the CDR3.